Listed here are 17 T cell receptor beta chains from one sample, sequenced in a study of vaccination effects on CD4 cells after COVID-19. Clones were read by immunoSEQ multiplex PCR, and TCRdb kept only the in-frame ones, dropping some. The repertoire holds just under 45,000 clones, with around 78% as singletons. Antigen-specific CD4+ T cells expanded by the ViraFEST assay with viral peptide pools were then sequenced. Researchers isolated CD4+ T cells once less than 13 days of culture had elapsed. In the vaccine recipients, nucleocapsid antibodies were negative and there was no prior SARS-CoV-2 infection. No antigens are known for them. Sequenced here: CD4+ T cells from PBMCs cultured with SARS-CoV-2 spike peptides, sampled before COVID-19 vaccination. The receptors shown here come from a human donor who received a COVID-19 vaccine.

The rearrangement joins TRBV7-8 to TRBJ1-2; perhaps TRBD1 as D (5 bases). Germline V gene data show CDR1 as SGHVS and CDR2 as FQNEAQ. The V and J ends lost 1 base and 8 bases respectively, with 8 bases between them. This CDR3 spans 12 amino acids. DNA of the CDR3: TGTGCCAGCAGCTTAGGGGGGGAGGGCTACACCTTC. Translation gives CASSLGGEGYTF.

A single count supports this clone. The chain recombines TRBV30 with TRBJ1-1, with no clear D. CDR3 size: 14 residues. Germline V gene sequence: CDR1 GTSNPN, CDR2 SVGIG (reference sequence). Between the trimmed V and J ends, which lost 4 bases and 4 bases, there was a span of 16 bases. The CDR3 spells CAWTSGREGTEAFF. The CDR3 coding sequence is TGTGCCTGGACGAGTGGGAGGGAGGGCACTGAAGCTTTCTTT. The full variable domain, completed using reference TRBV30 and TRBJ1-1, is SQTIHQWPATLVQPVGSPLSLECTVEGTSNPNLYWYRQAAGRGLQLLFYSVGIGQISSEVPQNLSASRPQDRQFILSSKKLLLSDSGFYLCAWTSGREGTEAFFGQGTRLTVV.

This chain joins TRBV28 and TRBJ1-1; D gene unclear. Between the trimmed V and J ends, which lost 3 bases and 1 base, there was a span of 12 bases. The CDR3 extends over 15 amino acids. CDR1 is MDHEN and CDR2 is SYDVKM in the germline V gene. CDR3 sequence (DNA): TGTGCCAGCAGTTTTTACAGAGATTGGAACACTGAAGCTTTCTTT. It translates to CASSFYRDWNTEAFF.

This clone was found once. The chain uses TRBV7-2 and TRBJ2-2, with no clear D. Germline V gene lookup returns CDR1 SGHTA and CDR2 FQGNSA. V shed 5 bases and J shed 6 bases, with 22 bases lying between them. The CDR3 has 17 amino acids. Here the CDR3 reads CASSPLPPMASPGELFF. The CDR3 DNA is TGTGCCAGCAGCCCGCTCCCTCCCATGGCAAGTCCCGGGGAGCTGTTTTTT.

The chain combines TRBV30 with TRBJ1-2; 9 positions agree with TRBD1. V trimming: 0 bases; J trimming: 7 bases; junction bases outside the gene matches: 3. This CDR3 is 13 amino acids long. The germline V gene has CDR1 GTSNPN and CDR2 SVGIG (reference sequence). The CDR3 spells CAWSVQGAAGYTF. DNA of the CDR3: TGTGCCTGGAGTGTACAGGGGGCTGCTGGCTACACCTTC. The full variable domain, completed using reference TRBV30 and TRBJ1-2, is SQTIHQWPATLVQPVGSPLSLECTVEGTSNPNLYWYRQAAGRGLQLLFYSVGIGQISSEVPQNLSASRPQDRQFILSSKKLLLSDSGFYLCAWSVQGAAGYTFGSGTRLTVV.

V usage is TRBV11-3 and J usage is TRBJ2-6, with D possibly matching TRBD1 (6 bases). The germline V and J ends were trimmed by 1 base and 2 bases, with 6 bases remaining between them. CDR1 and CDR2 from the germline V gene are SGHNT and YENEEA. The CDR3 sequence is 15 residues long. The CDR3 protein is CASSLAGAGANVLTF. Here the CDR3 DNA reads TGTGCCAGCAGCTTAGCAGGGGCTGGGGCCAACGTCCTGACTTTC. Full variable domain (rest looked up from reference TRBV11-3 and TRBJ2-6): EAGVVQSPRYKIIEKKQPVAFWCNPISGHNTLYWYLQNLGQGPELLIRYENEEAVDDSQLPKDRFSAERLKGVDSTLKIQPAELGDSAVYLCASSLAGAGANVLTFGAGSRLTVL.

V and J are TRBV18 and TRBJ1-5, with D possibly matching TRBD1 (5 bases). There are 15 residues in the CDR3. Between the trimmed V and J ends, which lost 2 bases and 4 bases, there was a span of 12 bases. In germline, CDR1 is KGHSH, CDR2 LQKENI. CDR3 sequence (DNA): TGTGCCAGCTCACCAGGGGGGTTGGGAAATCAGCCCCAGCATTTT. This translates into CASSPGGLGNQPQHF.

The rearrangement links TRBV24-1 to TRBJ2-3, with D perhaps matching TRBD1 (5 bases). Germline-derived CDR1 and CDR2 are KGHDR and SFDVKD. V shed 5 bases and J shed 8 bases, with 13 bases lying between them. CDR3 length: 13 amino acids. The CDR3 is CATSGATVPTQYF. The DNA of the CDR3 is TGTGCCACCAGTGGCGCGACAGTCCCTACGCAGTATTTT.

The chain couples TRBV5-4 to TRBJ2-5; TRBD1 aligns across 7 bases. The V gene's germline CDR1 is SGHNT and CDR2 YYREEE (reference sequence). V gave up 2 bases and J gave up 4 bases; unmatched junction bases: 8. This CDR3 has 15 residues. CDR3 protein: CASSLRQGSAETQYF. The CDR3 nucleotides are TGTGCCAGCAGCTTAAGACAGGGATCGGCAGAGACCCAGTACTTC.

This clone was counted once. The J gene is TRBJ1-3, the V gene TRBV5-1; no definite D call. This CDR3 contains 17 residues. V was clipped by 0 bases and J by 0 bases, with 13 bases between them. The germline CDR1 and CDR2 sequences are SGHRS and YFSETQ. CDR3 DNA: TGCGCCAGCAGCTTGGCAGAGGCGGCAGCCTCTGGAAACACCATATATTTT. This codes for CASSLAEAAASGNTIYF.

The V and J genes are TRBV6-2 or TRBV6-3 and TRBJ1-5; no firm D call. Trimming took 6 bases from V and 5 from J, leaving 17 bases between them. Germline lookup yields CDR1 MNHEY and CDR2 SVGEGT. The CDR3 spans 15 residues. The CDR3 protein is CASSLIARLYQPQHF. CDR3 coding DNA: TGTGCCAGCAGCCTAATCGCACGATTGTATCAGCCCCAGCATTTT.

V is TRBV5-8 and J is TRBJ2-6; D unclear. The V gene's germline CDR1 is SGHTS and CDR2 YDEGEE. V dropped 1 base and J dropped 0 bases, with 8 bases sitting between them. The CDR3 covers 16 residues. Here the CDR3 reads CASSLTVNSGANVLTF. In DNA form, the CDR3 reads TGTGCCAGCAGCTTGACTGTCAACTCTGGGGCCAACGTCCTGACTTTC.

The V call is TRBV7-9, the J call TRBJ1-2; D is perhaps TRBD1 (5 bases). V gave up 6 bases and J gave up 8 bases, with 16 bases separating them. The CDR3 runs 13 residues. CDR1 and CDR2 from the germline V gene are SEHNR and FQNEAQ (reference sequence). The CDR3 protein is CASRREEGRGYTF. The CDR3 DNA reads TGTGCCAGCAGACGCGAAGAGGGGAGGGGCTACACCTTC.

The V gene is TRBV6-1, the J gene TRBJ1-1; D unclear. The CDR3 is 16 amino acids. V was shortened by 4 bases and J by 4 bases, with 19 bases between the two germline ends. Germline V gene data show CDR1 as MNHNS and CDR2 as SASEGT. The CDR3 loop is CASSAPPRRVGTEAFF. CDR3 coding DNA: TGTGCCAGCAGTGCCCCCCCGAGGAGGGTGGGCACTGAAGCTTTCTTT.

This clone came up a few times. The gene calls are TRBV2 and TRBJ1-6; D is perhaps TRBD1 (6 bases). This CDR3 spans 14 amino acids. Trimming pared 6 bases from V and 5 bases from J, leaving 11 bases between. Per germline, CDR1 SNHLY and CDR2 FYNNEI. The CDR3 nucleotides read TGTGCCAGCAGACCGGGACACCATAATTCACCCCTCCACTTT. Protein product: CASRPGHHNSPLHF. Supplemented by reference TRBV2 and TRBJ1-6, the full variable domain reads EPEVTQTPSHQVTQMGQEVILRCVPISNHLYFYWYRQILGQKVEFLVSFYNNEISEKSEIFDDQFSVERPDGSNFTLKIRSTKLEDSAMYFCASRPGHHNSPLHFGNGTRLTVT.

The V gene is TRBV24-1, the J gene TRBJ1-2; no clear D gene. CDR1 and CDR2 (germline): KGHDR, SFDVKD. Trimming stripped 4 bases from V and 4 bases from J, with 9 bases between. The CDR3 contains 13 residues. CDR3 residues: CATSEGRFYGYTF. The CDR3 region has the DNA TGTGCCACCAGTGAGGGCAGATTCTATGGCTACACCTTC.

This clone was seen a handful of times. The V and J genes are TRBV3-1 (or the pseudogene TRBV3-2) and TRBJ2-3; D gene ambiguous. The length of the CDR3 is 14 residues. V lost 0 bases, J lost 2 bases, and 6 bases lay in between. Germline lookup yields CDR1 LGHDT and CDR2 YNNKEL (reference sequence). The CDR3 DNA sequence: TGTGCCAGCAGCCAAGAGCAGATCACAGATACGCAGTATTTT. This sequence encodes CASSQEQITDTQYF.